The clone carrying this TCR beta chain appeared a single time. Some clones are missing from TCRdb's copy, which holds only in-frame ones; the method was immunoSEQ multiplex PCR. The sample has around 150,000 clones, about four fifths seen once. These data are taken from a study of blood T cell repertoires in COVID-19. There are 14 residues in the CDR3. CDR1 is LNHDA, CDR2 SQIVND, per germline (reference sequence). The ends were cut back, 4 bases at V and 8 bases at J, with 16 bases in the middle. Sequencing used peripheral blood. The rearrangement links TRBV19 to TRBJ2-3; D is possibly TRBD1 (5 bases). The receptor was isolated from a man aged 65 to 79 with acute or convalescent COVID-19. CDR3: CASSNAPGSATQYF. The CDR3 DNA reads as TGTGCCAGTAGTAATGCGCCAGGGTCGGCTACGCAGTATTTT.